The 13 T cell receptor beta chains below all came from one sample that was sequenced in a study of regulatory T cells in long-lasting Graves disease. Time point specified: persistent/refractory GD, antithyroid drugs over 5 years with positive TRAb. From PBMCs, RNA was extracted and then used to make the TCR library. Assembly of TCR beta libraries relied on iRepertoire HTBI primers together with Arm-PCR of CDR3 regions. TCRdb re-called the multiplex PCR reads through MiXCR, storing one row per CDR3 protein. The repertoire holds fewer than 550,000 distinct CDR3 sequences, with roughly a fifth as singletons. Material: peripheral blood mononuclear cells (PBMCs), obtained when the disease was refractory, from a patient treated with antithyroid drugs. These receptors all stem from a female donor with Graves disease.

This clonotype was found many times. The chain recombines TRBV28 with TRBJ1-4; 8 nucleotides agree with TRBD1. CDR1 and CDR2 (germline): MDHEN, SYDVKM. This CDR3 has 15 residues. V lost 5 bases and J lost 6; bases outside the gene matches: 8. The CDR3 DNA reads as TGTGCCAGCAGTCTTACTGGGACAGGCGATGAAAAACTGTTTTTT. It yields the protein CASSLTGTGDEKLFF.

The chain couples TRBV9 to TRBJ2-3, with 7 bases matching TRBD1. This CDR3 is 13 amino acids long. The V and J ends lost 5 bases and 6 bases, in that order; junction bases with no gene match: 6. Germline V gives CDR1 SGDLS, CDR2 YYNGEE. CDR3: CASREGASDTQYF. CDR3 in DNA: TGTGCCAGCAGAGAGGGGGCGTCGGATACGCAGTATTTT.

The chain joins TRBV30 to TRBJ1-3, with D maybe TRBD1 (5 bases). Germline CDR1 reads GTSNPN; CDR2 reads SVGIG (reference sequence). Trimming shortened V by 2 bases and J by 6 bases, and 11 bases separated the two germline ends. The CDR3 spans 13 residues. DNA for the CDR3: TGTGCCTGGAGTAGGGGACCTGCAAACACCATATATTTT. Protein sequence: CAWSRGPANTIYF.

The V call is TRBV29-1, the J call TRBJ2-7; D unclear. Per germline, CDR1 SQVTM and CDR2 ANQGSEA. The CDR3 extends over 14 amino acids. Trimming cost V 7 bases and J 2 bases, with 18 bases left between them. Written as DNA, the CDR3 is TGCAGCGCTAAGATCACAACGAACGCCTACGAGCAGTACTTC. Amino acids: CSAKITTNAYEQYF.

This clonotype appeared many times. The CDR3 coding sequence is TGTGCCAGCAGTTCCACCCTAGCGAGGACCGGGGAGCTGTTTTTT. Its protein is CASSSTLARTGELFF. The chain carries TRBV12-3 or TRBV12-4 and TRBJ2-2, with D possibly matching TRBD2 (6 bases). Trimming cost V 4 bases and J 5 bases, with 14 bases left between them. The CDR3 extends over 15 amino acids.

The chain employs TRBV29-1 and TRBJ1-1, with 7 nucleotides matching TRBD1. This CDR3 region has 12 residues. The V segment lost 5 bases and the J segment 4 bases; nucleotides outside the gene matches: 4. Per germline, CDR1 SQVTM and CDR2 ANQGSEA. The DNA for the CDR3 is TGCAGCGTTCAGACAGGGATCACTGAAGCTTTCTTT. This encodes CSVQTGITEAFF.

The J gene is TRBJ2-4, the V gene TRBV7-9; tentatively, D is TRBD1 or TRBD2 (5 bases each). The CDR3 consists of 14 residues. With 4 bases removed from V and 8 bases from J, the gap between germline ends came to 15 bases. CDR1 is SEHNR and CDR2 is FQNEAQ in the germline V gene (reference sequence). This chain's CDR3 is CASSSVGRGDIQYF. As DNA, the CDR3 is TGTGCCAGCAGCTCCGTGGGTAGGGGAGACATTCAGTACTTC. Complete variable domain (other parts from reference TRBV7-9 and TRBJ2-4): DTGVSQNPRHKITKRGQNVTFRCDPISEHNRLYWYRQTLGQGPEFLTYFQNEAQLEKSRLLSDRFSAERPKGSFSTLEIQRTEQGDSAMYLCASSSVGRGDIQYFGAGTRLSVL.

This clonotype was counted many times. The chain recombines TRBV12-3 or TRBV12-4 with TRBJ2-5; TRBD2 agrees at 8 bases. V lost 6 bases to trimming and J lost 5 bases; unmatched junction nucleotides: 8. The CDR3 length is 14 residues. Written as DNA, the CDR3 is TGTGCCAGCAGGCAAGCGGGAGTAGGGGAGACCCAGTACTTC. Residues: CASRQAGVGETQYF.

This clonotype was observed a few times. The chain employs TRBV28 and TRBJ2-7; 11 bases are shared with TRBD2. Germline V gene lookup returns CDR1 MDHEN and CDR2 SYDVKM. Trimming at V came to 7 bases and at J to 4 bases, leaving 12 bases not matched to a gene. The CDR3 covers 16 residues. DNA of the CDR3: TGTGCCAGCAAAGGATCTGGACTAGCGGGCACTTACGAGCAGTACTTC. Protein sequence: CASKGSGLAGTYEQYF.

The chain combines TRBV18 with TRBJ1-4; possibly TRBD1 for D (6 bases). From germline, CDR1 is KGHSH and CDR2 LQKENI. The CDR3 runs 15 residues. Trimming removed 3 bases from V and 0 bases from J, with 8 bases in between. The CDR3 DNA follows: TGTGCCAGCTCACCCGGGACAACAACTAATGAAAAACTGTTTTTT. This codes for CASSPGTTTNEKLFF.

The chain combines TRBV6-1 with TRBJ2-7, with 14 nucleotides matching TRBD2. V trimming: 6 bases; J trimming: 0 bases; junction bases outside the gene matches: 13. Per the germline V gene, CDR1 is MNHNS and CDR2 is SASEGT. This CDR3 is built from 19 residues. The CDR3 DNA sequence: TGTGCCAGCAGCCGCATTCCGGGACTAGCGGGAGCGCTCTCCTACGAGCAGTACTTC. It yields the protein CASSRIPGLAGALSYEQYF.

This clonotype was recorded at least ten times. This sequence joins TRBV6-5 and TRBJ2-5; D might be TRBD1 (6 bases). Germline lookup yields CDR1 MNHEY and CDR2 SVGAGI. The ends were cut back, 2 bases at V and 4 bases at J, with 17 bases in the middle. This CDR3 is built from 16 residues. CDR3 sequence: CASSYGGPLGGETQYF. The CDR3, as DNA: TGTGCCAGCAGTTACGGGGGCCCCCTGGGTGGAGAGACCCAGTACTTC.

The rearrangement links TRBV5-1 to TRBJ2-7; a weak D match, TRBD1 (7 bases). Germline CDR1 and CDR2: SGHRS and YFSETQ. CDR3 length: 14 amino acids. Trimming stripped 3 bases from V and 0 bases from J, with 10 bases between. This chain's CDR3 is CASSWGDSSYEQYF. CDR3 bases: TGCGCCAGCAGCTGGGGGGACAGCTCCTACGAGCAGTACTTC. The whole variable domain, remainder taken from reference TRBV5-1 and TRBJ2-7, is KAGVTQTPRYLIKTRGQQVTLSCSPISGHRSVSWYQQTPGQGLQFLFEYFSETQRNKGNFPGRFSGRQFSNSRSEMNVSTLELGDSALYLCASSWGDSSYEQYFGPGTRLTVT.